This T cell receptor (beta chain) comes out of a study of T cell changes during pregnancy in multiple sclerosis. Profiling relied on immunoSEQ multiplex PCR, and the TCRdb table lists in-frame clones only, not all of them. The sample gives more than 90,000 clones, about 92% of which show up once; 1.5% to 1.9% is in the top ten. Germline values: CDR1 SGHKS, CDR2 YYEKEE (reference sequence). This CDR3 has 13 amino acids. V was clipped by 1 base and J by 7 bases; unmatched bases: 3. This clonotype was sampled from a female donor with multiple sclerosis, enrolled in a pregnancy study. J is TRBJ1-2 and V is TRBV5-5; 8 nucleotides align to TRBD1. The specimen comprised peripheral blood, sampled in the first trimester of pregnancy. CDR3 sequence reads: CASSLSRGLGYTF. The DNA for the CDR3 is TGTGCCAGCAGCTTGTCCAGGGGGCTTGGCTACACCTTC. The complete variable domain, with remaining parts taken from reference TRBV5-5 and TRBJ1-2, reads DAGVTQSPTHLIKTRGQQVTLRCSPISGHKSVSWYQQVLGQGPQFIFQYYEKEERGRGNFPDRFSARQFPNYSSELNVNALLLGDSALYLCASSLSRGLGYTFGSGTRLTVV.